This is a list of T cell receptor beta chains from one sample in a study of PD-1 blockade in classical Hodgkin lymphoma. Data came from immunoSEQ multiplex PCR; TCRdb stores just in-frame clones and leaves some out. The sample shows about 28,000 clones, around 77% of them seen only once. The sequencing here drew on peripheral blood mononuclear cells (PBMCs), taken before the fourth cycle of nivolumab. These receptors were taken from a human donor with classical Hodgkin lymphoma. Each CDR3 is given with its conserved first and last residue. A D gene is named only where the DNA matches it firmly. The size of a clone is reported for some rows only, either as once, few or many, or as a class for expanded clones.

>TRBJ1-2|TRBD1|-|TRBV5-4
TGTGCCAGCAGCACCGGACAGGCTGGACACTATGGCTACACCTTC
CASSTGQAGHYGYTF
>TRBJ2-6|-|few|TRBV6-1
TGTGCCAGCAGTGGGCGGGGCGGGGTGAGCTCTGGGGCCAACGTCCTGACTTTC
CASSGRGGVSSGANVLTF
>TRBJ1-2|-|-|TRBV5-1
TGCGCCAGCAGCTTAGAACAGGGTAACGGCTACACCTTC
CASSLEQGNGYTF
>TRBJ2-3|-|few|TRBV6-4
TGTGCCAGCAGTGAGACTGGGGCTAGCACAGATACGCAGTATTTT
CASSETGASTDTQYF
>TRBJ2-1|TRBD2|once|TRBV28
TGTGCCAGCAGTTTAGCGGGAGAGGGGAATGAGCAGTTCTTC
CASSLAGEGNEQFF
>TRBJ1-5|-|-|TRBV7-8
TGTGCCAGCAGCTTAGGAGGGCAACTAAGCAATCAGCCCCAGCATTTT
CASSLGGQLSNQPQHF
>TRBJ1-2|-|few|TRBV20-1
TGCAGTGCTCCTGAATCGTATGGCTACACCTTC
CSAPESYGYTF
>TRBJ2-2|-|-|TRBV2
TGTGCCAGCAGTGGACAGCTCACCGGGGAGCTGTTTTTT
CASSGQLTGELFF
>TRBJ2-7|TRBD1|few|TRBV6-5
TGTGCCAGCAGTTACTCTGTCAGGACAGGGGCCTACGAGCAGTACTTC
CASSYSVRTGAYEQYF
>TRBJ2-7|TRBD1|once|TRBV19
TGTGCCAGTAGTAGGGGACAGCGCTACTACGAGCAGTACTTC
CASSRGQRYYEQYF
>TRBJ2-1|TRBD1|once|TRBV19
TGTGCCAGTATGCTCTCAGGGGGTACGAATGAGCAGTTCTTC
CASMLSGGTNEQFF
>TRBJ2-7|-|-|TRBV6-1
TGTGCCAGCAGTGTCTTGGAGCTGTACGAGCAGTACTTC
CASSVLELYEQYF
>TRBJ2-7|-|once|TRBV6-6
TGTGCCAGCAAGGCCCCGGAGGACTCCTACGAGCAGTACTTC
CASKAPEDSYEQYF
>TRBJ2-3|TRBD2|-|TRBV6-6
TGTGCCAGCAGTCCGGGGACTAGCGGGAGTTCAGATACGCAGTATTTT
CASSPGTSGSSDTQYF
>TRBJ2-7|TRBD1|-|TRBV14
TGTGCCAGCAGGCCCCGGACAGGGTACGAGCAGTACTTC
CASRPRTGYEQYF
>TRBJ2-7|-|-|TRBV2
TGTGCCAGCAGGACACTTTCCGGGACAGGGATTAGCGGGACGCCCTACGAGCAGTACTTC
CASRTLSGTGISGTPYEQYF
>TRBJ2-7|-|once|TRBV7-2
TGTGCCAGCAGCTCCTCTTTCCCCGGAGCCAGGGAGCAGTACTTC
CASSSSFPGAREQYF
>TRBJ1-2|TRBD1|-|TRBV7-9
TGTGCCAGCAGACCTACAGGGGACCATGGCTACACCTTC
CASRPTGDHGYTF
>TRBJ2-1|TRBD1|-|TRBV19
TGTGCCAGTAGTAGATACCGGGACAGCTCCTACAATGAGCAGTTCTTC
CASSRYRDSSYNEQFF
>TRBJ2-7|-|few|TRBV21-1
TGTGCCAGCAGCTCCCAAGGGCCATTAGCGGGGGGCTGGGAGCAGTACTTC
CASSSQGPLAGGWEQYF
>TRBJ2-3|-|-|TRBV5-1
TGCGCCAGCAGCTTGTCTAAGGACAGTAGCACAGATACGCAGTATTTT
CASSLSKDSSTDTQYF
>TRBJ2-1|-|-|TRBV6-1
TGTGCCAGCAGTGAGTTTGGGGAGAAGCAGTTCTTC
CASSEFGEKQFF
>TRBJ2-7|TRBD2|-|TRBV18
TGTGCCAGCTCACCATTGGGCGGGAGCGAGCAGTACTTC
CASSPLGGSEQYF
>TRBJ2-7|-|-|TRBV10-2
TGCGCCAGCGGGACCCTCCCCGAGCAGTACTTC
CASGTLPEQYF
>TRBJ2-7|TRBD2|few|TRBV5-1
TGCGCCAGCAGCACGACTAGCGGGAGCTACGAGCAGTACTTC
CASSTTSGSYEQYF
>TRBJ2-2|-|once|TRBV9
TGTGCCAGCAGCCCTAGGGGCGGAGGCACCGGGGAGCTGTTTTTT
CASSPRGGGTGELFF
>TRBJ2-7|TRBD1|-|TRBV5-1
TGCGCCAGCAGCTCAGGCACAGGGGTCTCCGACGAGCAGTACTTC
CASSSGTGVSDEQYF
>TRBJ1-5|-|-|TRBV19
TGTGCCAGTAGTATCTTATACAACAATCAGCCCCAGCATTTT
CASSILYNNQPQHF
>TRBJ2-2|-|-|TRBV7-9
TGTGCCAGCAGCTCCTGGGAGCGGGCCACCGGGGAGCTGTTTTTT
CASSSWERATGELFF